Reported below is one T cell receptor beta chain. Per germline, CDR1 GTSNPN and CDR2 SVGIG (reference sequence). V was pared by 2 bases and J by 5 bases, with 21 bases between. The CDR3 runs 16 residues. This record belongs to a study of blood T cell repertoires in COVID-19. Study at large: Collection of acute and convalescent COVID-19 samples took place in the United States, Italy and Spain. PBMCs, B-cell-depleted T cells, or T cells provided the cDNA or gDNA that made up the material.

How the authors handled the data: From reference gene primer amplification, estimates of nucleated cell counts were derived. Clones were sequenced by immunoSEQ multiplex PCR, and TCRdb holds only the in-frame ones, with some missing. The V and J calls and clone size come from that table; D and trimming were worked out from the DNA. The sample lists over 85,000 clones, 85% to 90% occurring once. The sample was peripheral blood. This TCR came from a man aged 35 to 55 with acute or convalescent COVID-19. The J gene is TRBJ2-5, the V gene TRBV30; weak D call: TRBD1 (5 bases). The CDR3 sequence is CAWSSVPQGYGETQYF. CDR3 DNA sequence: TGTGCCTGGAGTTCAGTACCTCAGGGCTACGGGGAGACCCAGTACTTC.